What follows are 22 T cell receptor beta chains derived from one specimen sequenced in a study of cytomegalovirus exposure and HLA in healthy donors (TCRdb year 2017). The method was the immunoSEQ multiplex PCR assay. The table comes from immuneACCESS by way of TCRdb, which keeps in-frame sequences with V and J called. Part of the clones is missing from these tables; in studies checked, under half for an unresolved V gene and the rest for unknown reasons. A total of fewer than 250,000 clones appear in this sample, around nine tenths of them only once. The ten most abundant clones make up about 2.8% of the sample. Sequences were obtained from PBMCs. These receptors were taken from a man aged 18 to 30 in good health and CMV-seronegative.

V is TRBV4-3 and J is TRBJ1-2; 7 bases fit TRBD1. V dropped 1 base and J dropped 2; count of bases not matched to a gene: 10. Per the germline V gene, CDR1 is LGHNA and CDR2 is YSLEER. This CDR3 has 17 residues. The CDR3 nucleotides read TGCGCCAGCAGCCAAGGGACAGGAGTAAGGGGCAACTATGGCTACACCTTC. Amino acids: CASSQGTGVRGNYGYTF.

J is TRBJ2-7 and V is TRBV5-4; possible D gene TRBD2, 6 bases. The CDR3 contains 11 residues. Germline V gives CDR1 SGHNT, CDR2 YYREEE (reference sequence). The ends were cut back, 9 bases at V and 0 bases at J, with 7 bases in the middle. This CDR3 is CAIGSSYEQYF. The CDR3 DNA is TGTGCCATCGGGAGCTCCTACGAGCAGTACTTC.

The CDR3 here is CASRQGASDTQYF. The CDR3 DNA is TGTGCCAGCAGGCAGGGGGCATCAGATACGCAGTATTTT. The V and J genes are TRBV25-1 and TRBJ2-3; 8 bases are shared with TRBD1. Trimming at V came to 6 bases and at J to 4 bases, leaving 3 bases not matched to a gene. Germline CDR1 reads MGHDK; CDR2 reads SYGVNS. The CDR3 is made up of 13 amino acids. The full variable domain, rest sourced from reference TRBV25-1 and TRBJ2-3, is EADIYQTPRYLVIGTGKKITLECSQTMGHDKMYWYQQDPGMELHLIHYSYGVNSTEKGDLSSESTVSRIRTEHFPLTLESARPSHTSQYLCASRQGASDTQYFGPGTRLTVL.

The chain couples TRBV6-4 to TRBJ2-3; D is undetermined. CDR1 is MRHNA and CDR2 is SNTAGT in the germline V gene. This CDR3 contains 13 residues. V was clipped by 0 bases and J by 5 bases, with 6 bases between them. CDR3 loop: CASSDSEKDTQYF. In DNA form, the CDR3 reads TGTGCCAGCAGTGACTCAGAGAAAGATACGCAGTATTTT.

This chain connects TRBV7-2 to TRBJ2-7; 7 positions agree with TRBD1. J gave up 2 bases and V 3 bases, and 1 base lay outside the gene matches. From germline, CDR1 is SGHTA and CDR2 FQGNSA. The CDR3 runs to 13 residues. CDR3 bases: TGTGCCAGCAGCTTCGGGACAGCCTACGAGCAGTACTTC. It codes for CASSFGTAYEQYF.

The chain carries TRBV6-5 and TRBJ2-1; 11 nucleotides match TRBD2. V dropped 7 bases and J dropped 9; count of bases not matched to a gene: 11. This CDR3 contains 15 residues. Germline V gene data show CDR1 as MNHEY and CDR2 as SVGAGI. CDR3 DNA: TGTGCCAGCACTCCGACAAGTAGCGGGAGGGGTGAGCAGTTCTTC. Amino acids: CASTPTSSGRGEQFF.

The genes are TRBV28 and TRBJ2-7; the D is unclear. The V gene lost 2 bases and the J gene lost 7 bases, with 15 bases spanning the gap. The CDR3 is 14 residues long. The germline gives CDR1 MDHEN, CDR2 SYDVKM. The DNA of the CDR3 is TGTGCCAGCAGTTTAGGTACTTTCATCTATGAGCAGTACTTC. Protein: CASSLGTFIYEQYF.

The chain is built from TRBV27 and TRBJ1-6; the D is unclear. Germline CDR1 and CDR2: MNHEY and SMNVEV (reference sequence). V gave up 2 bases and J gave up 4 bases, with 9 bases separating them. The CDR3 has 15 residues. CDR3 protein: CASSLRGIYNSPLHF. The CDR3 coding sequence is TGTGCCAGCAGTTTACGGGGAATTTATAATTCACCCCTCCACTTT.

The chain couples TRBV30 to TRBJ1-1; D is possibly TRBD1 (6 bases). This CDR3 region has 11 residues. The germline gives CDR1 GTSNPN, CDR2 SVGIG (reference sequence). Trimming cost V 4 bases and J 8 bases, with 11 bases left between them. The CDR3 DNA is TGTGCCTGGAAGGAGACAGGCGAAGCTTTCTTT. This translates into CAWKETGEAFF.

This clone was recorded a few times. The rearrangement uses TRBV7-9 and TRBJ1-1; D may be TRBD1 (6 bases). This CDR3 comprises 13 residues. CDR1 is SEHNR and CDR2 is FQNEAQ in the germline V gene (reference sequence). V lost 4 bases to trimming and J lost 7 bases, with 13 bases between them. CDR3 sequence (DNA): TGTGCCAGCAGCTCCCAGGGGACGGGTGAAGCTTTCTTT. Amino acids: CASSSQGTGEAFF.

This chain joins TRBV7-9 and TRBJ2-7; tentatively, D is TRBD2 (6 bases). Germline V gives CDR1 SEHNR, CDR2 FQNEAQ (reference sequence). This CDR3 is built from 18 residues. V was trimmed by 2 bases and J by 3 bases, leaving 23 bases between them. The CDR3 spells CASSLKGGDSSYLYEQYF. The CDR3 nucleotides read TGTGCCAGCAGCTTAAAAGGCGGGGACTCCTCCTACCTCTACGAGCAGTACTTC.

The CDR3 loop reads CASSLPPGQGGFPYEQYF. CDR3 DNA: TGTGCCAGCAGCCTTCCACCGGGACAGGGAGGGTTCCCCTACGAGCAGTACTTC. The V gene is TRBV27, the J gene TRBJ2-7, with TRBD1 matching over 9 bases. Germline V gene lookup returns CDR1 MNHEY and CDR2 SMNVEV (reference sequence). This CDR3 has 18 amino acids. V was clipped by 6 bases and J by 2 bases; unmatched bases: 17.

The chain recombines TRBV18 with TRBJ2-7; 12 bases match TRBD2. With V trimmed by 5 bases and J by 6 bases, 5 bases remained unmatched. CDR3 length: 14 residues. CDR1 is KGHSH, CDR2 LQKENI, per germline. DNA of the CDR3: TGTGCCAGCTCAGCTAGCGGGGGGGCTCGCGAGCAGTACTTC. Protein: CASSASGGAREQYF.

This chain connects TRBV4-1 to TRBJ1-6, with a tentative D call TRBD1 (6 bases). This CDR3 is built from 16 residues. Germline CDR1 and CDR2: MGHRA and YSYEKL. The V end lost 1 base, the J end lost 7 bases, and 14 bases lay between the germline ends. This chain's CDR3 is CASSQVTGQYNSPLHF. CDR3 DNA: TGCGCCAGCAGCCAAGTTACAGGACAGTACAATTCACCCCTCCACTTT.

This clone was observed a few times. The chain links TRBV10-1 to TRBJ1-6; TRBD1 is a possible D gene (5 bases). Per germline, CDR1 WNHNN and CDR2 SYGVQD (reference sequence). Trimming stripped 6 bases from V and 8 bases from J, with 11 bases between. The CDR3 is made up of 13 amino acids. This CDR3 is CASSRVGDSPLHF. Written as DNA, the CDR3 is TGCGCCAGCAGCAGGGTAGGGGATTCACCCCTCCACTTT.

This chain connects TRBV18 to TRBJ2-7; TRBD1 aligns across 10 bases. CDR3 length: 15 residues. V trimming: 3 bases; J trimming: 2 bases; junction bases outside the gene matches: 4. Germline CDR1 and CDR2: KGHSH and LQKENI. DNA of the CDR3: TGTGCCAGCTCACCGTCGGGACAGGGGACCTACGAGCAGTACTTC. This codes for CASSPSGQGTYEQYF.

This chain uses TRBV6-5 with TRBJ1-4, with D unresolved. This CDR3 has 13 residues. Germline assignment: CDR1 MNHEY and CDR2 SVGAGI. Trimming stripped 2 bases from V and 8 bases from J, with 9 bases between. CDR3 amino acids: CASSYGQKEKLFF. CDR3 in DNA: TGTGCCAGCAGTTACGGGCAGAAGGAAAAACTGTTTTTT.

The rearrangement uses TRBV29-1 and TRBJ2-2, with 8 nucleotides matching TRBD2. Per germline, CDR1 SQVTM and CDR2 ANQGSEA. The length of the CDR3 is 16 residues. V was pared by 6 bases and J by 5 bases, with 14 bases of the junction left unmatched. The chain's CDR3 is CSVQRGSGRGTGELFF. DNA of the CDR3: TGCAGCGTGCAAAGGGGGAGCGGGAGAGGGACCGGGGAGCTGTTTTTT.

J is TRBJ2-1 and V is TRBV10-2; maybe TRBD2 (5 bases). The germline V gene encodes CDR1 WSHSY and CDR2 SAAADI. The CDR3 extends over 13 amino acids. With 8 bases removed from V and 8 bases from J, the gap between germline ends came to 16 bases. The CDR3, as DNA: TGCGCCAGCGGGGAACTAGTTGAGGATGAGCAGTTCTTC. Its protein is CASGELVEDEQFF.

The CDR3 reads CASSLKSGTGNEKLFF. The CDR3 coding sequence is TGTGCCAGCAGCTTAAAATCCGGGACAGGCAATGAAAAACTGTTTTTT. The chain employs TRBV5-4 and TRBJ1-4; 8 nucleotides match TRBD1. Trimming cost V 2 bases and J 5 bases; bases outside gene matches: 8. This CDR3 has 16 amino acids. Germline CDR1 is SGHNT and CDR2 is YYREEE (reference sequence). The full variable domain, with the rest looked up from reference TRBV5-4 and TRBJ1-4, is ETGVTQSPTHLIKTRGQQVTLRCSSQSGHNTVSWYQQALGQGPQFIFQYYREEENGRGNFPPRFSGLQFPNYSSELNVNALELDDSALYLCASSLKSGTGNEKLFFGSGTQLSVL.

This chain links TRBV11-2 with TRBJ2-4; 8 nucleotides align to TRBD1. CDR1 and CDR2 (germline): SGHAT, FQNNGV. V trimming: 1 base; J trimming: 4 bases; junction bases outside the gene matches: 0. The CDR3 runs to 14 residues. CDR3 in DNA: TGTGCCAGCAGCTTAGGGACAGGGAAAAACATTCAGTACTTC. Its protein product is CASSLGTGKNIQYF.

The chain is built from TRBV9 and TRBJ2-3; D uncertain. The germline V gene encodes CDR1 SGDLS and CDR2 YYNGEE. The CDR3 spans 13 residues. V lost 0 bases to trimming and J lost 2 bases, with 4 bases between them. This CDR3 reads CASSVAVTDTQYF. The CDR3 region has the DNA TGTGCCAGCAGCGTAGCAGTCACAGATACGCAGTATTTT.